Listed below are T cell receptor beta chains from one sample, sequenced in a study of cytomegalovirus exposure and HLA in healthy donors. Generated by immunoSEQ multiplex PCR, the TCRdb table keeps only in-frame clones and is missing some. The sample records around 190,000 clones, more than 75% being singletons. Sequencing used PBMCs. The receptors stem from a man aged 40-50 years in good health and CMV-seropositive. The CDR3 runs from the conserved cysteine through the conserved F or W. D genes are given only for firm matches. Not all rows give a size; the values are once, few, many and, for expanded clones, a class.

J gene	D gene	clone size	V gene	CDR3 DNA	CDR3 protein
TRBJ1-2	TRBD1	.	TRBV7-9	TGTTCCAGCAGCCCGGGACAGGGTGATCTCTATGGCTACACCTTC	CSSSPGQGDLYGYTF
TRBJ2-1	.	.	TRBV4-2	TGTGCCAGCAGCCAAGATCTGAGGACGGGGTACAATGAGCAGTTCTTC	CASSQDLRTGYNEQFF
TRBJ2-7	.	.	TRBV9	TGTGCCAGCAGCGTTATAGCATCGGGAGCCGGCGAGCAGTACTTC	CASSVIASGAGEQYF
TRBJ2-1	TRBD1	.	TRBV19	TGTGCCAGTAGCCGACAGGGGGGGAACTACAATGAGCAGTTCTTC	CASSRQGGNYNEQFF
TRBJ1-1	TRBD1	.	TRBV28	TGTGCCAGCACCCCGGGACAGACTGAAGCTTTCTTT	CASTPGQTEAFF
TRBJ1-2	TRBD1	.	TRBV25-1	TGTGCCAGCAGTTGGACAGGGAACTATGGCTACACCTTC	CASSWTGNYGYTF
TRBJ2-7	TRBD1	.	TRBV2	TGTGCCAGCAGTTCCGGGACAGGGCAAATCTACGAGCAGTACTTC	CASSSGTGQIYEQYF
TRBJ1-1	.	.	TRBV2	TGTGCCAGCAGGGGTGGACAGAACACTGAAGCTTTCTTT	CASRGGQNTEAFF
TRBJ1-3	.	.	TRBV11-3	TGTGCCAGCAGCCTTGGGGCCAGCTCTGGAAACACCATATATTTT	CASSLGASSGNTIYF
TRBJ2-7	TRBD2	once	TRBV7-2	TGTGCCAGCAGCTTGACTAGCGGATCCTACGAGCAGTACTTC	CASSLTSGSYEQYF
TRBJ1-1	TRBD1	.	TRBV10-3	TGTGCCATCAGTGACGTGATGACAGGGGGCATTTATAATGAAGCTTTCTTT	CAISDVMTGGIYNEAFF
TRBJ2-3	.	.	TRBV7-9	TGTGCCAGCAGCTTAGGGGTGAGGTCGCGCACAGATACGCAGTATTTT	CASSLGVRSRTDTQYF
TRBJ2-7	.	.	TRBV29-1	TGCAGCGTTCATGAACACTACGAGCAGTACTTC	CSVHEHYEQYF
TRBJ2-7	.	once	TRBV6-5	TGTGCCACCGCGCGACGGGGTTCACACTACGAGCAGTACTTC	CATARRGSHYEQYF
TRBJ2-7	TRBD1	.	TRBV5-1	TGCGCCAGCAGCCGGGACAGGGTCTACGAGCAGTACTTC	CASSRDRVYEQYF
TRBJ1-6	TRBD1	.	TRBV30	TGTGCCTGGAGGGACAGGGGCCTCTCCTATAATTCACCCCTCCACTTT	CAWRDRGLSYNSPLHF
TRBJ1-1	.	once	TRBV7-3	TGTGCCAGCAGCCGTGGGAGCGCATCTGAAGCTTTCTTT	CASSRGSASEAFF
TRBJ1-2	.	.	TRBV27	TGTGCCAGCAGTTTCGACAGGAATTATGGCTACACCTTC	CASSFDRNYGYTF
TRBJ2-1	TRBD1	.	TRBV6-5	TGTGCCACGGTGACAGGGCCCTCCTACAATGAGCAGTTCTTC	CATVTGPSYNEQFF
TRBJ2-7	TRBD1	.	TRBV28	TGTGCCAGCAGTTTAAGGGACAGTACCTACGAGCAGTACTTC	CASSLRDSTYEQYF
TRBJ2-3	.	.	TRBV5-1	TGCGCCAGCAGCGGGCCAAACACAGATACGCAGTATTTT	CASSGPNTDTQYF
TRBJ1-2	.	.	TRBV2	TGTGCCAGTCGGGACAAAAACTATGGCTACACCTTC	CASRDKNYGYTF
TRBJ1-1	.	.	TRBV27	TGTGCCAGCAGGTTAGCGAACCGGGCTTTCTTT	CASRLANRAFF
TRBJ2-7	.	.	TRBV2	TGTGCCAGCAGTGAGGAGACAGACTACGAGCAGTACTTC	CASSEETDYEQYF
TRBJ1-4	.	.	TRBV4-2	TGTGCCAGCAGCCAAGACCCCATCGGCGGCAGTGAAAAACTGTTTTTT	CASSQDPIGGSEKLFF
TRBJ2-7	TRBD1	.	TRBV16	TGTGCCAGCAGCCAGAAACCTGGACAGGGAAACTACGAGCAGTACTTC	CASSQKPGQGNYEQYF
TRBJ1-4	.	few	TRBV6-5	TGTGCCAGCAGTTACGGTACTGGGAGTGAAAAACTGTTTTTT	CASSYGTGSEKLFF
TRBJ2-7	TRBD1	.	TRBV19	TGTGCCAGTAGCGGACAGGGCGCGAGCTACGAGCAGTACTTC	CASSGQGASYEQYF
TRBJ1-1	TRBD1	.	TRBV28	TGTGCCAGCAGTTCGACAGGGGGGGGAAGCACTGAAGCTTTCTTT	CASSSTGGGSTEAFF
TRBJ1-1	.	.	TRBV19	TGTGCCAGTAGTATAGGGGCAGGGAGGGGATCGGCTGAAGCTTTCTTT	CASSIGAGRGSAEAFF
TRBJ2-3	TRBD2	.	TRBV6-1	TGTGCCAGCAGTTCCAGCGGGATGAACACAGATACGCAGTATTTT	CASSSSGMNTDTQYF
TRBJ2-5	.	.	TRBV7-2	TGTGCCAGCAGCCAACGACAGCAGGATCCTCAAGAGACCCAGTACTTC	CASSQRQQDPQETQYF
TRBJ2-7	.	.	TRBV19	TGTGCCAGTAGTATATACTACTCCTACGAGCAGTACTTC	CASSIYYSYEQYF
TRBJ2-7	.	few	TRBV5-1	TGCGCCAGCAGCTTGGACAGGACCTACGAGCAGTACTTC	CASSLDRTYEQYF
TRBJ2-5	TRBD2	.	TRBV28	TGTGCCAGCAGTATTCCAACTAGCGGGAGTGAGACCCAGTACTTC	CASSIPTSGSETQYF
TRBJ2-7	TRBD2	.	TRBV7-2	TGTGCCAGCAGCCCCGGACTAGCGGCAACCTACGAGCAGTACTTC	CASSPGLAATYEQYF
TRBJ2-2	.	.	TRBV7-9	TGTGCCAGCAGCTTAGGGGCGACAGACACCGGGGAGCTGTTTTTT	CASSLGATDTGELFF
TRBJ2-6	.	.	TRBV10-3	TGTGCCATCAGTGAAGGTCAGGGTGGGGCCAACGTCCTGACTTTC	CAISEGQGGANVLTF
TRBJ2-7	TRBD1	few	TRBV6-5	TGTGCCAGCAGTCCCGGGACAGCCTACGAGCAGTACTTC	CASSPGTAYEQYF